The 27 T cell receptor beta chains reported below all come from one sample, sequenced in a study of cytomegalovirus exposure and HLA in healthy donors. The PCR made use of 60 Vbeta and 13 Jbeta primers. Data came from immunoSEQ multiplex PCR; TCRdb stores just in-frame clones and leaves some out. Among hundreds of thousands of clones, under 70% were seen once, and the ten largest hold less than 3%. The sample consisted of PBMCs. Receptors were obtained from a man aged 35-49 years in good health and CMV-seropositive.

This clone was picked up a small number of times. The chain is built from TRBV7-6 and TRBJ1-3, with TRBD1 as a possible D gene (5 bases). Trimming stripped 1 base from V and 5 bases from J, with 6 bases between. CDR1 is SGHVS, CDR2 FNYEAQ, per germline. The CDR3 is 13 residues long. The CDR3 loop is CASSLGGRNTIYF. In nucleotides, the CDR3 is TGTGCCAGCAGCTTAGGGGGCAGAAACACCATATATTTT.

V usage is TRBV5-1 and J usage is TRBJ2-1; 8 nucleotides agree with TRBD2. V lost 4 bases, J lost 6 bases, and 6 bases stayed unmatched. This CDR3 comprises 14 residues. The V gene's germline CDR1 is SGHRS and CDR2 YFSETQ. Here the CDR3 reads CASSGRGGVNEQFF. The CDR3, as DNA: TGCGCCAGCAGCGGCCGGGGGGGCGTCAATGAGCAGTTCTTC.

This clone has more than one count but fewer than ten. The rearrangement links TRBV12-5 to TRBJ2-1, with 8 bases lining up with TRBD1. Germline-derived CDR1 and CDR2 are LGHNT and FRNRAP. The CDR3 consists of 19 residues. V shed 3 bases and J 0 bases; nucleotides not matched to a gene: 13. The CDR3 DNA is TGTGCTAGTGGTTTAAGCATCGACAGGGGAAGAGGCTCCTACAATGAGCAGTTCTTC. It translates to CASGLSIDRGRGSYNEQFF. Complete variable domain (other parts from reference TRBV12-5 and TRBJ2-1): DARVTQTPRHKVTEMGQEVTMRCQPILGHNTVFWYRQTMMQGLELLAYFRNRAPLDDSGMPKDRFSAEMPDATLATLKIQPSEPRDSAVYFCASGLSIDRGRGSYNEQFFGPGTRLTVL.

V is TRBV7-9 and J is TRBJ2-2, with TRBD1 as a possible D gene (5 bases). Germline-derived CDR1 and CDR2 are SEHNR and FQNEAQ (reference sequence). Trimming pared 1 base from V and 3 bases from J, leaving 9 bases between. The CDR3 is 15 residues long. CDR3 residues: CASSLVGQHTGELFF. The CDR3 region has the DNA TGTGCCAGCAGCTTAGTGGGGCAGCACACCGGGGAGCTGTTTTTT. The variable domain in full, completed from reference TRBV7-9 and TRBJ2-2, reads DTGVSQNPRHKITKRGQNVTFRCDPISEHNRLYWYRQTLGQGPEFLTYFQNEAQLEKSRLLSDRFSAERPKGSFSTLEIQRTEQGDSAMYLCASSLVGQHTGELFFGEGSRLTVL.

The rearrangement joins TRBV19 to TRBJ1-4, with D tentatively TRBD1 (6 bases). The CDR3 runs 14 residues. The germline V gene encodes CDR1 LNHDA and CDR2 SQIVND (reference sequence). The V end was cut by 5 bases, the J end by 6 bases, with 13 bases between. The CDR3 coding sequence is TGTGCCAGTAGTGCGAGTTACAGGGATGAAAAACTGTTTTTT. This translates into CASSASYRDEKLFF.

This clone was observed a few times. The chain combines TRBV5-1 with TRBJ1-6, with 7 bases lining up with TRBD1. CDR1 and CDR2 from the germline V gene are SGHRS and YFSETQ. This CDR3 is 14 amino acids long. Trimming cost V 0 bases and J 10 bases; bases outside gene matches: 4. As DNA, the CDR3 is TGCGCCAGCAGCTTGGAAGCAGGGGGGTCACCCCTCCACTTT. It encodes CASSLEAGGSPLHF.

This sequence joins TRBV11-1 and TRBJ1-1; D not certain. Germline V CDR1 and CDR2: SGHAT, FQDESV (reference sequence). The CDR3 is made up of 14 amino acids. Trimming left V 6 bases short and J 0 bases short, with 11 bases between. Written as DNA, the CDR3 is TGTGCCAGCAGTTACTCGGTCCTGAACACTGAAGCTTTCTTT. It is translated as CASSYSVLNTEAFF.

The sample holds a few counts of this clone. This chain joins TRBV28 and TRBJ1-3; TRBD1 is a possible D gene (6 bases). The CDR3 sequence is 17 residues long. Trimming took off 1 base at V and 0 bases at J, with 13 bases between the two ends. Germline CDR1 is MDHEN and CDR2 is SYDVKM. CDR3 DNA: TGTGCCAGCAGTTTATCCGGGACACCAGCCTCTGGAAACACCATATATTTT. It is translated as CASSLSGTPASGNTIYF.

Here the CDR3 reads CASFPPGMNTEAFF. As DNA, the CDR3 is TGTGCCAGCTTCCCCCCGGGTATGAACACTGAAGCTTTCTTT. V gene TRBV28 combines with J gene TRBJ1-1; no definite D call. Germline V lookup: CDR1 MDHEN, CDR2 SYDVKM. This CDR3 is 14 amino acids long. Trimming pared 8 bases from V and 0 bases from J, leaving 13 bases between.

The chain uses TRBV7-6 and TRBJ2-1; D is undetermined. Germline V gene sequence: CDR1 SGHVS, CDR2 FNYEAQ. The CDR3 runs 14 residues. The V end was cut by 1 base, the J end by 6 bases, with 10 bases between. The CDR3 is CASSLDGSSNEQFF. In DNA form, the CDR3 reads TGTGCCAGCAGCTTAGATGGCTCTAGCAATGAGCAGTTCTTC.

This clone has just a few counts. The gene calls are TRBV27 and TRBJ2-4, with D possibly matching TRBD1 (6 bases). CDR3 length: 13 amino acids. V dropped 6 bases and J dropped 8 bases, with 14 bases sitting between them. Germline V gives CDR1 MNHEY, CDR2 SMNVEV (reference sequence). The CDR3 region has the DNA TGTGCCAGCAGCCCCTTAGGGGGACACATTCAGTACTTC. The encoded protein is CASSPLGGHIQYF.

This sequence joins TRBV25-1 and TRBJ1-1; D may be TRBD1 (5 bases). CDR3 length: 14 residues. Germline V lookup: CDR1 MGHDK, CDR2 SYGVNS. V was cut by 7 bases and J by 6 bases, with 18 bases left in between. Here the CDR3 DNA reads TGTGCCAGCATGGGGCAGGGTTTTTTGTCTGAAGCTTTCTTT. It translates to CASMGQGFLSEAFF.

The V call is TRBV10-3, the J call TRBJ1-1; 10 bases map to TRBD1. This CDR3 spans 13 amino acids. Germline CDR1 and CDR2: ENHRY and SYGVKD. V dropped 6 bases and J dropped 4; count of bases not matched to a gene: 2. CDR3 region: CAIRDRGRTEAFF. The CDR3 DNA is TGTGCCATCAGAGACAGGGGGCGCACTGAAGCTTTCTTT.

DNA of the CDR3: TGTGCCAGCAACCCTGGACCGGGACAGGATTATGGCTACACCTTC. This codes for CASNPGPGQDYGYTF. This chain uses TRBV5-4 with TRBJ1-2; the match to TRBD1 covers 8 bases. The CDR3 length is 15 residues. Losses at the gene ends were 6 bases for V and 5 bases for J; bases not matched to a gene: 12. Looked up from germline, CDR1 is SGHNT and CDR2 is YYREEE (reference sequence).

The J gene is TRBJ1-5, the V gene TRBV18; D remains unclear. In germline, CDR1 is KGHSH, CDR2 LQKENI. This CDR3 has 15 residues. V dropped 1 base and J dropped 0 bases, with 7 bases sitting between them. CDR3 in amino acids: CASSPRRNSNQPQHF. The DNA for the CDR3 is TGTGCCAGCTCACCACGCAGAAATAGCAATCAGCCCCAGCATTTT. Drawing the rest from reference TRBV18 and TRBJ1-5, the complete variable domain is NAGVMQNPRHLVRRRGQEARLRCSPMKGHSHVYWYRQLPEEGLKFMVYLQKENIIDESGMPKERFSAEFPKEGPSILRIQQVVRGDSAAYFCASSPRRNSNQPQHFGDGTRLSIL.

The rearrangement links TRBV5-1 to TRBJ2-3; D unresolved. Germline V gives CDR1 SGHRS, CDR2 YFSETQ. CDR3 length: 14 amino acids. With 1 base removed from V and 3 bases from J, the gap between germline ends came to 9 bases. CDR3 amino acids: CASSLLLETDTQYF. For the CDR3, the DNA is TGCGCCAGCAGCTTGCTATTAGAAACAGATACGCAGTATTTT.

The genes are TRBV28 and TRBJ2-5; TRBD2 is a possible D gene (5 bases). Germline values: CDR1 MDHEN, CDR2 SYDVKM. The V end lost 2 bases, the J end lost 4 bases, and 11 bases lay between the germline ends. This CDR3 has 14 amino acids. The CDR3 nucleotides read TGTGCCAGCAGTTTAGATGGGAGTGCAGAGACCCAGTACTTC. Its protein is CASSLDGSAETQYF.

V usage is TRBV9 and J usage is TRBJ1-2, with D possibly TRBD1 on 5 matching bases. Germline V gene sequence: CDR1 SGDLS, CDR2 YYNGEE. The CDR3 totals 14 residues. Trimming removed 2 bases from V and 7 bases from J, with 15 bases in between. CDR3 DNA: TGTGCCAGCAGCGTGGCAACCCCGGGGGTTGGCTACACCTTC. Protein sequence: CASSVATPGVGYTF.

The CDR3 DNA is TGTGCCAGCAGGCCTTCCTCTAGCGGGGGAGGGAGGGGTGAGCAGTTCTTC. Protein product: CASRPSSSGGGRGEQFF. This chain links TRBV28 with TRBJ2-1; TRBD2 matches 10 bases. With V trimmed by 6 bases and J by 9 bases, 17 bases remained unmatched. The CDR3 covers 17 residues. The germline gives CDR1 MDHEN, CDR2 SYDVKM. The full variable domain, in which reference TRBV28 and TRBJ2-1 provide the parts outside the CDR3, is DVKVTQSSRYLVKRTGEKVFLECVQDMDHENMFWYRQDPGLGLRLIYFSYDVKMKEKGDIPEGYSVSREKKERFSLILESASTNQTSMYLCASRPSSSGGGRGEQFFGPGTRLTVL.

The rearrangement uses TRBV19 and TRBJ2-7; 9 bases are a match to TRBD1. Germline CDR1 reads LNHDA; CDR2 reads SQIVND (reference sequence). J was trimmed by 3 bases and V by 4 bases; bases with no gene match: 4. The CDR3 covers 14 residues. Written as DNA, the CDR3 is TGTGCCAGTAGTACGGGGACAGGGCTCTACGAGCAGTACTTC. Translated, it gives CASSTGTGLYEQYF.

V and J are TRBV7-7 and TRBJ2-7; D may be TRBD2 (5 bases). The CDR3 runs to 13 residues. The germline V gene encodes CDR1 SSHAT and CDR2 FNYEAQ (reference sequence). Trimming pared 6 bases from V and 3 bases from J, leaving 12 bases between. For the CDR3, the DNA is TGTGCCAGCAGTTCTGGACGGGGCTACGAGCAGTACTTC. Its protein product is CASSSGRGYEQYF. The complete variable domain, with remaining parts taken from reference TRBV7-7 and TRBJ2-7, reads GAGVSQSPRYKVTKRGQDVTLRCDPISSHATLYWYQQALGQGPEFLTYFNYEAQPDKSGLPSDRFSAERPEGSISTLTIQRTEQRDSAMYRCASSSGRGYEQYFGPGTRLTVT.

The CDR3 DNA reads as TGCGCCAGCAGCCGCCGAAGTGGGAGGGAATCACCCCTCCACTTT. This translates into CASSRRSGRESPLHF. This chain connects TRBV4-1 to TRBJ1-6; D remains ambiguous. The CDR3 covers 15 residues. V shed 4 bases and J shed 10 bases, with 17 bases lying between them. The germline CDR1 and CDR2 sequences are MGHRA and YSYEKL.

This rearrangement joins TRBV7-9 to TRBJ2-1; 9 bases line up with TRBD1. This CDR3 comprises 16 residues. In germline, CDR1 is SEHNR, CDR2 FQNEAQ (reference sequence). Trimming took 5 bases from V and 4 from J; bases not matched to a gene: 9. The CDR3 protein is CASSPTGGGWYNEQFF. The CDR3 DNA is TGTGCCAGCAGCCCTACAGGGGGCGGATGGTACAATGAGCAGTTCTTC.

The DNA for the CDR3 is TGCGCCAGCAGCCCCCCAGGGGACACCGGGGAGCTGTTTTTT. Protein product: CASSPPGDTGELFF. V gene TRBV10-2 combines with J gene TRBJ2-2; D is perhaps TRBD1 (6 bases). V shed 6 bases and J shed 3 bases, with 11 bases lying between them. Per the germline V gene, CDR1 is WSHSY and CDR2 is SAAADI. The CDR3 consists of 14 residues.

This clone showed up just a few times. V is TRBV7-2 and J is TRBJ1-3, with TRBD1 identical over 8 bases. Germline-derived CDR1 and CDR2 are SGHTA and FQGNSA. This CDR3 comprises 16 residues. V lost 4 bases to trimming and J lost 0 bases; unmatched junction nucleotides: 5. This CDR3 is CASSSDRGHSGNTIYF. The CDR3 coding sequence is TGTGCCAGCAGCTCCGACAGGGGCCACTCTGGAAACACCATATATTTT.

J is TRBJ1-3 and V is TRBV5-1; 10 bases map to TRBD1. The CDR3 spans 14 residues. With 3 bases clipped from V and 4 bases from J, the junction kept 1 base outside the gene matches. CDR1 is SGHRS, CDR2 YFSETQ, per germline. The CDR3 protein is CASSSGQGGNTIYF. CDR3 bases: TGCGCCAGCAGCTCGGGACAGGGGGGAAACACCATATATTTT.

This CDR3 is CASSPTGRGESSGELFF. The CDR3 DNA is TGTGCCAGCTCACCGACCGGACGGGGGGAATCTTCGGGGGAGCTGTTTTTT. V and J are TRBV18 and TRBJ2-2, with TRBD2 matching 7 bases. CDR3 size: 17 residues. Germline lookup yields CDR1 KGHSH and CDR2 LQKENI. J lost 8 bases, V lost 3 bases, and 15 bases had no gene match.